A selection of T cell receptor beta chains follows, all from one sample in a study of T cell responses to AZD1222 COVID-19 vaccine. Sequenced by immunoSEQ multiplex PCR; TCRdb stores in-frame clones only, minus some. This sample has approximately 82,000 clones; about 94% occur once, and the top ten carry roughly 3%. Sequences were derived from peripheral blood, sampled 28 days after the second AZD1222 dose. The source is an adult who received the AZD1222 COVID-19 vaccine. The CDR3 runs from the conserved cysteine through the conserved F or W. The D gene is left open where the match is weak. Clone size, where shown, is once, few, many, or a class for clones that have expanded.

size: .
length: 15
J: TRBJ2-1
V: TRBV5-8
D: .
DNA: TGTGCCAGCAGCCGCGGGGCAGCGGCCTACAATGAGCAGTTCTTC
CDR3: CASSRGAAAYNEQFF

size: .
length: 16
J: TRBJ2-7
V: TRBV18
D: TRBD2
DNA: TGTGCCAGCTCACCGAGCGGGGGGCTGCGATCCTACGAGCAGTACTTC
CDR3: CASSPSGGLRSYEQYF

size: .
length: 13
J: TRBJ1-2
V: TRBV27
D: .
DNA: TGTGCCAGCAGTCCCCAGACAGCTCGTGGCTACACCTTC
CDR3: CASSPQTARGYTF

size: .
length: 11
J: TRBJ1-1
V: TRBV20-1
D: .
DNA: TGCAGTGCTAGGGTGAACACTGAAGCTTTCTTT
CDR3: CSARVNTEAFF

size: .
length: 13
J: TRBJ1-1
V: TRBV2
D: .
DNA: TGTGCCAGCAGTGAAGTGGGGGTCTCCGAAGCTTTCTTT
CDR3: CASSEVGVSEAFF

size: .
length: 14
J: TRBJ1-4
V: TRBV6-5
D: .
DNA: TGTGCCAGCAGTTCCGGGGCGGGCTATGAAAAACTGTTTTTT
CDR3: CASSSGAGYEKLFF

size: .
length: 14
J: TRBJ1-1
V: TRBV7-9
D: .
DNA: TGTGCCAGCAGCCGGGACCCTATGAACACTGAAGCTTTCTTT
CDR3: CASSRDPMNTEAFF

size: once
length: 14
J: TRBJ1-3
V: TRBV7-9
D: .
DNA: TGTGCCAGCAGACTGGGCGCTCTTGGAAACACCATATATTTT
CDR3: CASRLGALGNTIYF

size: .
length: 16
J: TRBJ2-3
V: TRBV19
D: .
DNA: TGTGCCAGTAGTATAGGTCTGATGGGTAGCACAGATACGCAGTATTTT
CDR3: CASSIGLMGSTDTQYF

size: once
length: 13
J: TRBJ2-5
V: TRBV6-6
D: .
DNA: TGTGCCAGCAACCGGGGGGCAGGAGAGACCCAGTACTTC
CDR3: CASNRGAGETQYF